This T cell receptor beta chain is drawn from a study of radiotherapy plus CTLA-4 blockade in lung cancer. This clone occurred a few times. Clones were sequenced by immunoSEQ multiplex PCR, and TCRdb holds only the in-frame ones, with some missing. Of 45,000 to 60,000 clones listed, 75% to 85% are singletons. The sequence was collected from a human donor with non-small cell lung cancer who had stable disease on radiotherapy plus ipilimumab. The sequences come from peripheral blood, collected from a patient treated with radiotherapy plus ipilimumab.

For the CDR3, the DNA is TGCGCCAGCAGCTTGGCCGCGTCTAGCGTGGAAGATACGCAGTATTTT. Its translation: CASSLAASSVEDTQYF. The chain links TRBV5-1 to TRBJ2-3; D might be TRBD2 (6 bases). Trimming stripped 0 bases from V and 5 bases from J, with 16 bases between. Germline V lookup: CDR1 SGHRS, CDR2 YFSETQ. The CDR3 runs to 16 residues.